This paragraph reports one T cell receptor (beta chain). Original analysis: Cell counts per sample came from amplifying reference gene primers. Clones were sequenced by immunoSEQ multiplex PCR, and TCRdb holds only the in-frame ones, with some missing. For V, J and clone size, that table is used; D and trimming come from the DNA. Here the sample spans over 300,000 clones, 80% to 90% being singletons. The data are from a study of blood T cell repertoires in COVID-19. Across the study: Samples taken during acute and convalescent COVID-19 were collected in the United States, Italy and Spain. PBMCs, B-cell-depleted T cells, or T cells provided the cDNA or gDNA that made up the material.

CDR1 and CDR2 from the germline V gene are DFQATT and SNEGSKA (reference sequence). The CDR3 length is 13 residues. V lost 3 bases and J lost 8, with 13 bases in between. Sequencing was carried out using peripheral blood. This chain uses TRBV20-1 with TRBJ1-4; D gene uncertain. This TCR came from a man younger than 30 who had recovered from COVID-19. In DNA form, the CDR3 reads TGCAGTGCTAGTGAGGTCAGAGGCGAAAAACTGTTTTTT. It specifies CSASEVRGEKLFF.